This T cell receptor beta chain emerged from a study of control samples from healthy donors and cancer patients (dated by TCRdb to the early 2020s). Note on this clone: Its antigen target is currently unknown. No much larger clonotype is one base removed from it; base qualities were not supplied.

Library prep was done by the immunoSEQ multiplex PCR assay. TCRdb retrieved this table from immuneACCESS and kept in-frame rearrangements only. Not all clones are present; in checked studies, unresolved V genes account for under half, and no reason is known for the remainder. In this sample the table shows under 150,000 clones, around 87% of which occur a single time. Roughly 3% of the sample lies in the top ten. The V and J ends are trimmed by 5 bases and 2 bases, leaving 13 bases between them. Via the germline V gene, CDR1 is SNHLY and CDR2 FYNNEI. From the cysteine through the phenylalanine, the CDR3 covers 15 amino acids. Only CDR3 DNA remains: 45 bases, in frame from the first base.

The TCR originated in a man aged 55-75 years in good health. Sequencing used blood. The chain joins TRBV2 to TRBJ1-5; a tentative D call is TRBD1 (5 bases match). The CDR3 here reads CASSPGLGGNQPQHF. The bases are TGTGCCAGCAGTCCGGGACTTGGGGGCAATCAGCCCCAGCATTTT.